This record concerns one TCR beta chain sequence. Sequenced by immunoSEQ multiplex PCR; TCRdb stores in-frame clones only, minus some. The sample includes about 400,000 clones, 83% of them seen just once. The data belong to a study of Ad26.COV2.S vaccination and SARS-CoV-2 variants. Across the whole study: As a participant in COV1001, the donor was in the Ad26.COV2.S trial arm. Once or twice, 56 days apart, Ad26.COV2.S was delivered intramuscularly.

Indicated treatment: 15 to 20 received Ad26.COV2.S at low or high dose, single or two shots; about five received placebo; per-sample allocation not given. Material that was analyzed had been drawn on day 63 after the first vaccine or placebo injection. This TCR derives from a person between 18 and 60 years old who received the Ad26.COV2.S COVID-19 vaccine or a placebo. The specimen comprised peripheral blood, sampled in a trial of Ad26.COV2.S vaccine versus placebo.

CDR3 bases: TGTGCCAGCAGCTTAGCCCCCTCTGTGAACACTGAAGCTTTCTTT. Its translation: CASSLAPSVNTEAFF. This rearrangement joins TRBV7-9 to TRBJ1-1; D gene unclear. There are 15 residues in the CDR3. V lost 0 bases and J lost 0, with 8 bases in between. Germline CDR1 reads SEHNR; CDR2 reads FQNEAQ (reference sequence).